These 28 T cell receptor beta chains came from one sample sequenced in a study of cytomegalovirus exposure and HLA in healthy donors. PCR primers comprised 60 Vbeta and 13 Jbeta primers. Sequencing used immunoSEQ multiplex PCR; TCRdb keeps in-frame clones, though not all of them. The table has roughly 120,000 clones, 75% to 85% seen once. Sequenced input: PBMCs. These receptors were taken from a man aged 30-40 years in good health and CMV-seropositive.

The CDR3 is CASSLRGSDQPQHF. The CDR3, as DNA: TGTGCCAGCAGTTTAAGGGGGTCTGATCAGCCCCAGCATTTT. The chain links TRBV27 to TRBJ1-5; TRBD1 might be the D (6 bases). Germline CDR1 MNHEY, CDR2 SMNVEV (reference sequence). This CDR3 is built from 14 residues. With 2 bases removed from V and 5 bases from J, the gap between germline ends came to 10 bases.

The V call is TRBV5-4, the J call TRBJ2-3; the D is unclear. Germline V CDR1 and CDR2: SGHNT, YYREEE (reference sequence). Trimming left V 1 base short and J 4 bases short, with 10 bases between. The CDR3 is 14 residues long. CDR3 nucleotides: TGTGCCAGCAGCTTGTCCAGGTCCGCAGATACGCAGTATTTT. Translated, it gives CASSLSRSADTQYF.

The CDR3 loop is CAISESDTDSSNQPQHF. CDR3 DNA: TGTGCCATCAGTGAGTCGGATACCGACAGTAGCAATCAGCCCCAGCATTTT. The chain employs TRBV10-3 and TRBJ1-5, with D perhaps matching TRBD1 (5 bases). This CDR3 comprises 17 residues. Germline-derived CDR1 and CDR2 are ENHRY and SYGVKD. With 0 bases removed from V and 0 bases from J, the gap between germline ends came to 12 bases.

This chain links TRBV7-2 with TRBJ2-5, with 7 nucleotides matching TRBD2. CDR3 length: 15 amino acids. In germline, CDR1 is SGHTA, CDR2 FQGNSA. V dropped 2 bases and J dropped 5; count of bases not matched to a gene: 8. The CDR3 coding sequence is TGTGCCAGCAGCTTAAACATGGGGGGGTGGGAGACCCAGTACTTC. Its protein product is CASSLNMGGWETQYF.

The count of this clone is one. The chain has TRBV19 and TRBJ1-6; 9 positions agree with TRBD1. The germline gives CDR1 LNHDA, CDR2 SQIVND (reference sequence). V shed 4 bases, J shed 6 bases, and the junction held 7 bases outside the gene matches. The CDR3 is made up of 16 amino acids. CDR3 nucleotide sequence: TGTGCCAGTAGTACACTCCGACAGGGGGTTAATTCACCCCTCCACTTT. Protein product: CASSTLRQGVNSPLHF.

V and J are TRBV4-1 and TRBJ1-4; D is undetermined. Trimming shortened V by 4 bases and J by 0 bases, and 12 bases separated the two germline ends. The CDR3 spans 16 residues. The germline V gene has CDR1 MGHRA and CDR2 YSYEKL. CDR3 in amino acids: CASSPRSGATNEKLFF. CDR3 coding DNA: TGCGCCAGCAGCCCCCGCTCCGGTGCAACTAATGAAAAACTGTTTTTT.

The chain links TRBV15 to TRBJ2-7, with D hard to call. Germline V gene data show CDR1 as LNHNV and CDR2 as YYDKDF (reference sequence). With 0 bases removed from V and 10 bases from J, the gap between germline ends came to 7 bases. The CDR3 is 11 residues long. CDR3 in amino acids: CATSRDSNQYF. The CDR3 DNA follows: TGTGCCACCAGCAGAGATAGTAACCAGTACTTC.

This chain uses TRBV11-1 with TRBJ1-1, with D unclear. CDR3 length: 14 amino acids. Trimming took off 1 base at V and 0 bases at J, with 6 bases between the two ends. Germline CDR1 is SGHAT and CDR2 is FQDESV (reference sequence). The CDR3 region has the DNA TGTGCCAGCAGCTTAGTGAGGATGAACACTGAAGCTTTCTTT. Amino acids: CASSLVRMNTEAFF.

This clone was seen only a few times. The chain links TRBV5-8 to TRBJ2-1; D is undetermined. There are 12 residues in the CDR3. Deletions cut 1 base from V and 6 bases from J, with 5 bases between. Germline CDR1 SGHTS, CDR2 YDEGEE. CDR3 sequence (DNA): TGTGCCAGCAGCTTGTCTGTCAATGAGCAGTTCTTC. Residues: CASSLSVNEQFF.

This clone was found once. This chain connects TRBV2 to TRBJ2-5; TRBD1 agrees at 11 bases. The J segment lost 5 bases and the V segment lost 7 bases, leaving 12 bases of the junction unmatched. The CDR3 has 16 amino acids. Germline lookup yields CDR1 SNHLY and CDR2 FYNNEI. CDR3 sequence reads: CASTSDRGRFGETQYF. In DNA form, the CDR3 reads TGTGCCAGCACTTCGGACAGGGGGCGATTTGGGGAGACCCAGTACTTC.

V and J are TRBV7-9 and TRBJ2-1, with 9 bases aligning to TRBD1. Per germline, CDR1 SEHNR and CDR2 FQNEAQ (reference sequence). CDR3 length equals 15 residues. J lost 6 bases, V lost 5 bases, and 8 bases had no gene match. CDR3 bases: TGTGCCAGCAGCCCAACAGGGGGCAGAGGCAATGAGCAGTTCTTC. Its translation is CASSPTGGRGNEQFF. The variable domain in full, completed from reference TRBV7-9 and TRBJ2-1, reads DTGVSQNPRHKITKRGQNVTFRCDPISEHNRLYWYRQTLGQGPEFLTYFQNEAQLEKSRLLSDRFSAERPKGSFSTLEIQRTEQGDSAMYLCASSPTGGRGNEQFFGPGTRLTVL.

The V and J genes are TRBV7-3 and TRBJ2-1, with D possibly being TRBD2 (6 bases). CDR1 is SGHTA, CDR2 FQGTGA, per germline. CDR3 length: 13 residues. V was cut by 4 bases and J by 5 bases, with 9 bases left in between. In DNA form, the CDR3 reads TGTGCCAGCAGCTATGGGACTGACAATGAGCAGTTCTTC. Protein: CASSYGTDNEQFF.

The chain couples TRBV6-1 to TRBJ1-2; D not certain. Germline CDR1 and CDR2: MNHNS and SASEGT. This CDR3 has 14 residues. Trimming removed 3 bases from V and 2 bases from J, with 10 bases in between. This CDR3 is CASSEGSWNYGYTF. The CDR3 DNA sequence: TGTGCCAGCAGTGAGGGCAGTTGGAACTATGGCTACACCTTC.

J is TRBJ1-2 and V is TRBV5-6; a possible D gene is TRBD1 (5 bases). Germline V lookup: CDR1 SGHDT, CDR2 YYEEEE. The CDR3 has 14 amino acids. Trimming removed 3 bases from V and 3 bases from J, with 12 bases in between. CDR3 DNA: TGTGCCAGCAGCTACCCAGGGCTGGACTATGGCTACACCTTC. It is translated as CASSYPGLDYGYTF. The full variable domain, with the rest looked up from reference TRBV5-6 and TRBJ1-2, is DAGVTQSPTHLIKTRGQQVTLRCSPKSGHDTVSWYQQALGQGPQFIFQYYEEEERQRGNFPDRFSGHQFPNYSSELNVNALLLGDSALYLCASSYPGLDYGYTFGSGTRLTVV.

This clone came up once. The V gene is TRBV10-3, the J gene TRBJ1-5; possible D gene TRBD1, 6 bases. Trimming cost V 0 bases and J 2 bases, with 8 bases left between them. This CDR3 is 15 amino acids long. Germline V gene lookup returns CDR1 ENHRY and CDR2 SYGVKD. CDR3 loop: CAISESAGGNQPQHF. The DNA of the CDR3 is TGTGCCATCAGTGAGTCGGCAGGGGGCAATCAGCCCCAGCATTTT.

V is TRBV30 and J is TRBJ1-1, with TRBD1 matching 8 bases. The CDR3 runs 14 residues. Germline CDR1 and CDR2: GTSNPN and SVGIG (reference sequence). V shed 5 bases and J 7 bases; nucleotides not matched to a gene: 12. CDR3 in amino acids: CAWYRTPGQDEAFF. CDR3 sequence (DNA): TGTGCCTGGTACCGGACCCCGGGACAGGATGAAGCTTTCTTT.

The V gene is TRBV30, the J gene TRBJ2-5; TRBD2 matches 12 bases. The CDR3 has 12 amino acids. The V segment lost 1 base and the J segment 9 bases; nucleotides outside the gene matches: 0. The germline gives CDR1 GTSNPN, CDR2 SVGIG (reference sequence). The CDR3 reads CAWSGLAGAQYF. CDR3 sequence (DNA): TGTGCCTGGAGTGGACTAGCGGGGGCCCAGTACTTC.

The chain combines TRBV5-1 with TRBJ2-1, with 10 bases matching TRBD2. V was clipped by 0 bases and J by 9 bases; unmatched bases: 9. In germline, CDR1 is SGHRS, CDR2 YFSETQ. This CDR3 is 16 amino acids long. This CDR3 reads CASSLGAGGPRSEQFF. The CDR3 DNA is TGCGCCAGCAGCTTGGGAGCGGGAGGGCCGCGTTCTGAGCAGTTCTTC.

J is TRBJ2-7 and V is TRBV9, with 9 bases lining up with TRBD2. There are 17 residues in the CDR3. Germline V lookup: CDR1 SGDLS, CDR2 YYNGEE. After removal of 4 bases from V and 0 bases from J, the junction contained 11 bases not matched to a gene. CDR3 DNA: TGTGCCAGCAGCCCTGGGATTAGCGGGGGCAGCTCCTACGAGCAGTACTTC. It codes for CASSPGISGGSSYEQYF.

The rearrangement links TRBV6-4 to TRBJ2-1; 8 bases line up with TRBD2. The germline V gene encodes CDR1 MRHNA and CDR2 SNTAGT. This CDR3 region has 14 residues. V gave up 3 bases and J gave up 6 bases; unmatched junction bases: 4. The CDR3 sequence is CASSDAGGGNEQFF. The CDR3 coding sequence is TGTGCCAGCAGTGATGCGGGGGGAGGCAATGAGCAGTTCTTC.

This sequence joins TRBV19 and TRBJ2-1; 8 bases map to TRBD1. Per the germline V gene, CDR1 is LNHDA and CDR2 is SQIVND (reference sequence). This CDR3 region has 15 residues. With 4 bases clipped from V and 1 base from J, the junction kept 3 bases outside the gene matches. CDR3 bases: TGTGCCAGTAGTACGACAGGGGATTCCTACAATGAGCAGTTCTTC. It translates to CASSTTGDSYNEQFF.

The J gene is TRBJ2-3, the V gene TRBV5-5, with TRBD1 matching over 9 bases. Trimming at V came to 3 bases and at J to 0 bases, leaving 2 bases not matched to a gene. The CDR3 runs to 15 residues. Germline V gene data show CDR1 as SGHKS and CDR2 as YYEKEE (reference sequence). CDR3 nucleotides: TGTGCCAGCAGCTGGACAGGGGATAGCACAGATACGCAGTATTTT. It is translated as CASSWTGDSTDTQYF.

Here the CDR3 reads CASSEEGQGANEQFF. CDR3 nucleotide sequence: TGTGCCAGCAGTGAAGAGGGACAGGGGGCGAATGAGCAGTTCTTC. This chain links TRBV2 with TRBJ2-1; 12 bases are a match to TRBD1. CDR1 and CDR2 (germline): SNHLY, FYNNEI. CDR3 size: 15 residues. The ends lost 1 base at V and 7 bases at J; junction bases unmatched: 2.

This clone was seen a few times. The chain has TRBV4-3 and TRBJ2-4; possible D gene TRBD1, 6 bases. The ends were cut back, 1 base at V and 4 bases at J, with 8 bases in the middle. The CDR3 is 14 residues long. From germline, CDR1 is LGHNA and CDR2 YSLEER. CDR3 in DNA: TGCGCCAGCAGCCAAGTCACAGGGAAAAACATTCAGTACTTC. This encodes CASSQVTGKNIQYF.

In DNA, the CDR3 is TGTGCCAGCTCACCTGGACTTTACAATGAGCAGTTCTTC. Translation gives CASSPGLYNEQFF. This sequence joins TRBV18 and TRBJ2-1, with a tentative D call TRBD2 (5 bases). Germline V gene lookup returns CDR1 KGHSH and CDR2 LQKENI. The CDR3 sequence is 13 residues long. V was cut by 3 bases and J by 4 bases, with 7 bases left in between.

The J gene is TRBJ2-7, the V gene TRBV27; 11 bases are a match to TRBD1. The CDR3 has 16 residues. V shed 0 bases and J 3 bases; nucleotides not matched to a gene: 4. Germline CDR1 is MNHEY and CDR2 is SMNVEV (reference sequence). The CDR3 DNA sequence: TGTGCCAGCAGTTTATCGATGGGGACAGGGGGCTACGAGCAGTACTTC. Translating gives CASSLSMGTGGYEQYF.

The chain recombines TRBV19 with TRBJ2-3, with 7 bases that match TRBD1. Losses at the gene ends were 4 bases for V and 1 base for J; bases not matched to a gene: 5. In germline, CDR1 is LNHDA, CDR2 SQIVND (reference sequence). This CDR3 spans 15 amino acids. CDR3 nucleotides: TGTGCCAGTAGTACCCTTGGACAGGGCACAGATACGCAGTATTTT. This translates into CASSTLGQGTDTQYF.

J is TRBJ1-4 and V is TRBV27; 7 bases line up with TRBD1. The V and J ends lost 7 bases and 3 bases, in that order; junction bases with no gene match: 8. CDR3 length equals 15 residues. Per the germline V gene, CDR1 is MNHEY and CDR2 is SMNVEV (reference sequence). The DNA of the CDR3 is TGTGCCAGCAAGGAATGGGGACAGCCTAATGAAAAACTGTTTTTT. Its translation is CASKEWGQPNEKLFF.